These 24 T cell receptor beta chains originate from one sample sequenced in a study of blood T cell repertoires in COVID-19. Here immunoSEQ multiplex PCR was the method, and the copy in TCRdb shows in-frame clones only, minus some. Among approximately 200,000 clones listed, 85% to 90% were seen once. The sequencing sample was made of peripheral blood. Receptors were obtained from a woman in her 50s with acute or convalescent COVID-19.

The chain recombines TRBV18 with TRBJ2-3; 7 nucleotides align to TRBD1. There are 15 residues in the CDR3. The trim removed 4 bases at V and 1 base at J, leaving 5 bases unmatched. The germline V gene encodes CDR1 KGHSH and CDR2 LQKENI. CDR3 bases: TGTGCCAGCTCACGGGGGACAGATCGCACAGATACGCAGTATTTT. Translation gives CASSRGTDRTDTQYF.

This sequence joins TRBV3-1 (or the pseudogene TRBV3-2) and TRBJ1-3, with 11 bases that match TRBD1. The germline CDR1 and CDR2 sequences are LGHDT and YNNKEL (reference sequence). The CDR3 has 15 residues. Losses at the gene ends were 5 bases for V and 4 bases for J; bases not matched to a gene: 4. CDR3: CASSNRDRGGNTIYF. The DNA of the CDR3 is TGTGCCAGCAGCAACCGGGACAGGGGGGGAAACACCATATATTTT.

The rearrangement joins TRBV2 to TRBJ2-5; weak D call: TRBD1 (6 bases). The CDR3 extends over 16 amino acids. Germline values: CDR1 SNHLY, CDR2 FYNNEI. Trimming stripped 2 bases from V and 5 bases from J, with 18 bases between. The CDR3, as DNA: TGTGCCAGCAGTGAATCGGTCAGGGGTTCGCGGGAGACCCAGTACTTC. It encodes CASSESVRGSRETQYF.

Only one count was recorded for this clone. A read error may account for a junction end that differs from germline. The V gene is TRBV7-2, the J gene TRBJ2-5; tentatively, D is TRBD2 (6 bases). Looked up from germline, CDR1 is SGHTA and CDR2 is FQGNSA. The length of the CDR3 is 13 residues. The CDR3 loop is CASSPMEGEAQYF. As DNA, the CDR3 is TGTGCCAGCAGCCCTATGGAGGGAGAGGCCCAGTACTTC. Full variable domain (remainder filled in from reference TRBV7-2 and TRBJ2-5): GAGVSQSPSNKVTEKGKDVELRCDPISGHTALYWYRQSLGQGLEFLIYFQGNSAPDKSGLPSDRFSAERTGGSVSTLTIQRTQQEDSAVYLCASSPMEGEAQYFGPGTRLLVL.

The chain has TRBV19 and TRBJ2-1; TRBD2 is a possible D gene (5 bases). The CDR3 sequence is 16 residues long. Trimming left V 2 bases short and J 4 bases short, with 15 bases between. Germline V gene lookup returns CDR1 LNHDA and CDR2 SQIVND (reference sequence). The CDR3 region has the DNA TGTGCCAGTAGTATACTGATTACTAGTCGGTACAATGAGCAGTTCTTC. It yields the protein CASSILITSRYNEQFF.

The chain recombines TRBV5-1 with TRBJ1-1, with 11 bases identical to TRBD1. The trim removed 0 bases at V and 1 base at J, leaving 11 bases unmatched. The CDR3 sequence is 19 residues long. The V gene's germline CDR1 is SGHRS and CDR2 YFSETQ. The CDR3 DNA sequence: TGCGCCAGCAGCTTGGCGGTGGGGACAGGGGGATCGAAGAACACTGAAGCTTTCTTT. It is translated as CASSLAVGTGGSKNTEAFF.

The CDR3 is CGSATPGTEAFF. In nucleotides, the CDR3 is TGTGGTTCAGCCACCCCAGGGACTGAAGCTTTCTTT. The rearrangement links TRBV18 to TRBJ1-1; D possibly corresponds to TRBD1 (5 bases). The CDR3 is made up of 12 amino acids. CDR1 and CDR2 (germline): KGHSH, LQKENI.

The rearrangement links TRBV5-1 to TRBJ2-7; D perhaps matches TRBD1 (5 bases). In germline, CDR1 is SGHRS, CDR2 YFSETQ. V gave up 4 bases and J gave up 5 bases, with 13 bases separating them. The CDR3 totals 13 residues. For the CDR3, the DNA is TGCGCCAGCAGCATACTGCAGGGCCACGAGCAGTACTTC. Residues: CASSILQGHEQYF.

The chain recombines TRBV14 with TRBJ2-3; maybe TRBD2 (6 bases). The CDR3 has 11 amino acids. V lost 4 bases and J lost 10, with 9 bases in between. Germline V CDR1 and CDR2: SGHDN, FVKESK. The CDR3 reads CASSLGTPQYF. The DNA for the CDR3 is TGTGCCAGCAGCCTCGGGACTCCGCAGTATTTT.

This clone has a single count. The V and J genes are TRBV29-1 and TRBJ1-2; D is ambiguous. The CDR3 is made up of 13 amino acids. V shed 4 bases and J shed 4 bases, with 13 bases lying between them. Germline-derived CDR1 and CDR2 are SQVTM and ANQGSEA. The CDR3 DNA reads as TGCAGCGTTGGGCAGGCGCCCCCCTATGGCTACACCTTC. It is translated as CSVGQAPPYGYTF.

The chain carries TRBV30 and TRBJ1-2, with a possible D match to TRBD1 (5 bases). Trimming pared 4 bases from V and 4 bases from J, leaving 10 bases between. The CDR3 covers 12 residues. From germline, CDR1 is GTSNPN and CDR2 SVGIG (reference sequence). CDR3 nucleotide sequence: TGTGCCTGGATCGGGGGAATCTATGGCTACACCTTC. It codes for CAWIGGIYGYTF.

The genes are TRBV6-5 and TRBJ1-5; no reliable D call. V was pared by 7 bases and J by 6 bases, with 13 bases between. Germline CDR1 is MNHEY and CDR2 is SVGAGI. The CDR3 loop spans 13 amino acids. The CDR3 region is CASTTRRGQPQHF. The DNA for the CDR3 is TGTGCCAGCACCACAAGGAGAGGTCAGCCCCAGCATTTT.

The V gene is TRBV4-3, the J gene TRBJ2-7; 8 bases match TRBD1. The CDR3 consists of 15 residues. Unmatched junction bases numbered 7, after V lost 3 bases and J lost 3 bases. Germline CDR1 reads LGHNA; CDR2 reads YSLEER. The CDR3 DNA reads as TGCGCCAGCAGCCAGGAGACAGGGGAGCACTACGAGCAGTACTTC. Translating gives CASSQETGEHYEQYF.

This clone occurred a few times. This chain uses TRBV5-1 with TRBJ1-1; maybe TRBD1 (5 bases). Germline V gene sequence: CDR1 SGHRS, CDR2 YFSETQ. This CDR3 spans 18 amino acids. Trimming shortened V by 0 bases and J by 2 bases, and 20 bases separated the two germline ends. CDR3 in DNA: TGCGCCAGCAGCTTGGTCAGGTTGACCGGGGGGGGAAACACTGAAGCTTTCTTT. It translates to CASSLVRLTGGGNTEAFF. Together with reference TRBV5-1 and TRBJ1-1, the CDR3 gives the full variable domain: KAGVTQTPRYLIKTRGQQVTLSCSPISGHRSVSWYQQTPGQGLQFLFEYFSETQRNKGNFPGRFSGRQFSNSRSEMNVSTLELGDSALYLCASSLVRLTGGGNTEAFFGQGTRLTVV.

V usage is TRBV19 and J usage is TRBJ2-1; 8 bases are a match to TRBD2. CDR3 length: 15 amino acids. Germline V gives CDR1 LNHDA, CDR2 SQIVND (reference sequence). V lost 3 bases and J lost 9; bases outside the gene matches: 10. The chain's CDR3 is CASSIVVAGTGEQFF. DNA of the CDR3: TGTGCCAGTAGTATCGTAGTAGCGGGAACGGGTGAGCAGTTCTTC.

Here the CDR3 DNA reads TGCGCCAGCAGCCAAGATATTTGGACAGGGGCTGGGGCCAACGTCCTGACTTTC. Its protein is CASSQDIWTGAGANVLTF. The chain recombines TRBV4-1 with TRBJ2-6; TRBD1 agrees at 9 bases. V shed 0 bases, J shed 2 bases, and the junction held 5 bases outside the gene matches. Germline CDR1 reads MGHRA; CDR2 reads YSYEKL. This CDR3 has 18 residues.

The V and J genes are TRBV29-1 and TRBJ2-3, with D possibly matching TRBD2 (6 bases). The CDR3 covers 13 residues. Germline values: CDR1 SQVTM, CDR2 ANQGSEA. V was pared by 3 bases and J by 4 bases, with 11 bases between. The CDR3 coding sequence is TGCAGCGTTGACTCGGGAGACTCAGATACGCAGTATTTT. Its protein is CSVDSGDSDTQYF.

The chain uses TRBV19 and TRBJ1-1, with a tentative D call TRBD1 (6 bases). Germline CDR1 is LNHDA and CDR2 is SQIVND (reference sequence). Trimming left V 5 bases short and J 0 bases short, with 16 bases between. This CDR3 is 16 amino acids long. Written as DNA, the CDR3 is TGTGCCAGTAGTCCCGGGACAAAATTACTGAACACTGAAGCTTTCTTT. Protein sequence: CASSPGTKLLNTEAFF.

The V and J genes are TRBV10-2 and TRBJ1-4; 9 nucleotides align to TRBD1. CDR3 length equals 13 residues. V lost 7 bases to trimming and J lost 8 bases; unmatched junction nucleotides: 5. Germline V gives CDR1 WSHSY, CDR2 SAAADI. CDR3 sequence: CASNRGLREKLFF. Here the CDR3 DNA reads TGCGCCAGCAACAGGGGGCTGAGGGAAAAACTGTTTTTT.

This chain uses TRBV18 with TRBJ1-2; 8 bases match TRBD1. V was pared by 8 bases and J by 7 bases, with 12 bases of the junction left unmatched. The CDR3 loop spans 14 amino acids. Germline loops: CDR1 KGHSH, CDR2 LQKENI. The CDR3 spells CASGQAQGASGYTF. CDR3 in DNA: TGTGCCAGCGGCCAAGCGCAGGGGGCATCTGGCTACACCTTC.

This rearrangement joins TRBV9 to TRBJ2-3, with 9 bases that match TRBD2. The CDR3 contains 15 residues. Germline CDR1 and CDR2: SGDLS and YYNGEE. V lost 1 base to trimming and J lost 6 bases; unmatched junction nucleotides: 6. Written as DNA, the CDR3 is TGTGCCAGCAGCGTATTCTCTAGCGGGAAGGATACGCAGTATTTT. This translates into CASSVFSSGKDTQYF.

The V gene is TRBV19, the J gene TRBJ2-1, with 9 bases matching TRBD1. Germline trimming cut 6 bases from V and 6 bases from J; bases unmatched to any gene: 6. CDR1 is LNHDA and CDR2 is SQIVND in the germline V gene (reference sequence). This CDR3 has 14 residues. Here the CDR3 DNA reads TGTGCCAGTAGGGGGACAGGGAGGGGCAATGAGCAGTTCTTC. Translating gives CASRGTGRGNEQFF.

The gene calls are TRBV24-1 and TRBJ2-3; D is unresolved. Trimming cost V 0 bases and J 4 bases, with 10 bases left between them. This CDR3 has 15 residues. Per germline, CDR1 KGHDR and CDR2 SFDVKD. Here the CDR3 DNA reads TGTGCCACCAGTGATTTGGGGCAGGATTCAGATACGCAGTATTTT. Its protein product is CATSDLGQDSDTQYF.

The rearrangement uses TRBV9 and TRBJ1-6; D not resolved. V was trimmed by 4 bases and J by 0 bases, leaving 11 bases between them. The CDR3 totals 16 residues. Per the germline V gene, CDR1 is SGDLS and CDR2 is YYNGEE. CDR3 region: CASSPEGNSYNSPLHF. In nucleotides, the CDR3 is TGTGCCAGCAGCCCCGAGGGAAACTCCTATAATTCACCCCTCCACTTT.